Listed below are T cell receptor beta chains from one sample, sequenced in a study of Ad26.COV2.S vaccination and SARS-CoV-2 variants. The method was immunoSEQ multiplex PCR; TCRdb's version includes in-frame clones alone and lacks a portion of them. The sample consists of about 350,000 clones, 92% of them appearing once. The source was peripheral blood, collected after recovery from COVID-19. All receptors come from a human donor who had recovered from COVID-19. The CDR3 runs from the conserved cysteine through the conserved F or W. The D gene is left open where the match is weak. Clone size is stated in some rows and not others, as once, few, many or a class when expanded.

J gene	D gene	clone size	V gene	CDR3 protein	CDR3 DNA
TRBJ2-7	TRBD1	NA	TRBV19	CASSNQGQGYEQYF	TGTGCCAGTAGTAACCAGGGACAGGGCTACGAGCAGTACTTC
TRBJ2-3	NA	NA	TRBV9	CASSVAGTGTDTQYF	TGTGCCAGCAGCGTAGCGGGGACGGGCACAGATACGCAGTATTTT
TRBJ1-3	NA	NA	TRBV6-1	CASSATGGGRVGTIYF	TGTGCCAGCAGTGCCACCGGTGGGGGGCGAGTGGGCACCATATATTTT
TRBJ1-3	NA	few	TRBV18	CASSPGPGNTIYF	TGTGCCAGCTCACCAGGACCTGGAAACACCATATATTTT
TRBJ1-4	TRBD1	NA	TRBV19	CASSFRDRGSATNEKLFF	TGTGCCAGTAGTTTTCGGGACAGGGGCTCTGCGACTAATGAAAAACTGTTTTTT
TRBJ1-2	NA	NA	TRBV7-9	CASSPRGTAYGYTF	TGTGCCAGCAGCCCCCGGGGGACCGCCTATGGCTACACCTTC
TRBJ2-2	TRBD1	NA	TRBV15	CATSNRQGANTGELFF	TGTGCCACCAGCAATCGACAGGGGGCAAACACCGGGGAGCTGTTTTTT
TRBJ1-2	NA	NA	TRBV6-2/TRBV6-3	CASSSYVLQGGYTF	TGTGCCAGCAGTTCGTATGTTCTCCAAGGAGGCTACACCTTC
TRBJ1-3	NA	NA	TRBV7-6	CASSDRSSGNTIYF	TGTGCCAGCAGCGACAGATCCAGTGGAAACACCATATATTTT
TRBJ2-5	NA	NA	TRBV6-5	CASSPGAHETQYF	TGTGCCAGCAGTCCGGGGGCTCACGAGACCCAGTACTTC
TRBJ1-5	NA	NA	TRBV25-1	CASSDGGPLPQHF	TGTGCCAGCAGTGATGGGGGGCCTTTGCCCCAGCATTTT
TRBJ2-1	TRBD1	once	TRBV12-3/TRBV12-4	CASSTQGVYQFF	TGTGCCAGCAGTACCCAGGGGGTCTATCAGTTCTTC
TRBJ2-7	NA	NA	TRBV9	CASRSDSSYEQYF	TGTGCCAGCAGGTCGGACAGCTCCTACGAGCAGTACTTC
TRBJ1-5	NA	NA	TRBV19	CASSSSMVLSNQPQHF	TGTGCCAGTAGTAGCAGTATGGTACTGTCCAATCAGCCCCAGCATTTT
TRBJ2-6	NA	NA	TRBV11-2	CASSLVSLSGANVLTF	TGTGCCAGCAGCTTAGTTAGCCTAAGTGGGGCCAACGTCCTGACTTTC
TRBJ1-1	TRBD1	NA	TRBV2	CASRTLRQGNTEAFF	TGTGCCAGCAGAACATTACGACAGGGCAACACTGAAGCTTTCTTT
TRBJ2-5	TRBD2	once	TRBV27	CASSRIAGGPPETQYF	TGTGCCAGCAGCCGGATAGCGGGGGGGCCCCCCGAAACCCAGTACTTC
TRBJ1-1	NA	NA	TRBV7-8	CASSLGGTNTEAFF	TGTGCCAGCAGCTTAGGGGGAACGAACACTGAAGCTTTCTTT
TRBJ1-4	NA	NA	TRBV4-1	CASSPGWKGTGHSANEKLFF	TGCGCCAGCAGCCCCGGCTGGAAGGGCACAGGGCATTCGGCTAATGAAAAACTGTTTTTT
TRBJ2-7	NA	few	TRBV6-1	CASTPSQGYEQYF	TGTGCCAGCACCCCCAGTCAGGGCTACGAGCAGTACTTC
TRBJ1-1	NA	NA	TRBV5-1	CASSSPGYPEAFF	TGCGCCAGCAGCTCGCCAGGGTACCCTGAAGCTTTCTTT
TRBJ2-5	NA	NA	TRBV20-1	CSARGQETQYF	TGCAGTGCTAGAGGGCAAGAGACCCAGTACTTC
TRBJ2-3	NA	once	TRBV7-2	CASSLSGDTQYF	TGTGCCAGCAGCTTGTCCGGAGATACGCAGTATTTT
TRBJ1-1	NA	NA	TRBV6-5	CASSYRAVAFF	TGTGCCAGCAGTTATCGGGCCGTCGCTTTCTTT
TRBJ1-1	NA	NA	TRBV11-3	CASSLQHKTEAFF	TGTGCCAGCAGCCTACAACACAAAACTGAAGCTTTCTTT
TRBJ2-5	TRBD1	NA	TRBV5-4	CASSLAGPQGARETQYF	TGTGCCAGCAGCTTGGCCGGGCCCCAGGGGGCTAGAGAGACCCAGTACTTC
TRBJ1-3	NA	NA	TRBV7-2	CASSTTQGYGNTIYF	TGTGCCAGCAGCACCACACAGGGCTACGGAAACACCATATATTTT
TRBJ1-5	NA	NA	TRBV4-1	CASSLYHGTESNQPQHF	TGCGCCAGCAGCCTTTACCACGGGACCGAGTCCAATCAGCCCCAGCATTTT
TRBJ2-1	NA	NA	TRBV3-1/TRBV3-2	CASSQDQGGPFEQFF	TGTGCCAGCAGCCAAGACCAGGGGGGACCTTTTGAGCAGTTCTTC
TRBJ2-2	TRBD1	NA	TRBV27	CASSLYYRGLGYGELFF	TGTGCCAGCAGTCTCTATTACAGGGGCTTGGGGTACGGGGAGCTGTTTTTT
TRBJ1-1	TRBD1	NA	TRBV5-1	CASSLGTGGSNTEAFF	TGCGCCAGCAGCCTCGGGACAGGGGGCTCGAACACTGAAGCTTTCTTT
TRBJ2-4	NA	NA	TRBV25-1	CASSDRDIKNIQYF	TGTGCCAGCAGTGACCGGGACATCAAAAACATTCAGTACTTC
TRBJ1-2	TRBD1	NA	TRBV28	CATLRGPRGYTF	TGTGCCACATTAAGGGGGCCGCGGGGCTACACCTTC
TRBJ2-1	NA	NA	TRBV7-2	CASSLAGRASSYNEQFF	TGTGCCAGCAGCTTAGCGGGTCGGGCAAGCTCCTACAATGAGCAGTTCTTC
TRBJ2-1	TRBD1	NA	TRBV19	CASSIVGTGYNEQFF	TGTGCCAGTAGTATAGTGGGGACAGGGTACAATGAGCAGTTCTTC
TRBJ1-1	NA	NA	TRBV27	CASRRNTEAFF	TGTGCCAGCAGACGGAACACTGAAGCTTTCTTT
TRBJ2-1	NA	NA	TRBV27	CASSLSAGAFYNEQFF	TGTGCCAGCAGTTTATCGGCGGGGGCTTTCTACAATGAGCAGTTCTTC
TRBJ1-5	TRBD1	NA	TRBV11-2	CASSSTGGNQPQHF	TGTGCCAGCAGCTCGACAGGGGGCAACCAGCCCCAGCATTTT
TRBJ1-3	NA	NA	TRBV19	CASSIRRPSGNTIYF	TGTGCCAGTAGTATTCGTAGGCCCTCTGGAAACACCATATATTTT
TRBJ2-4	NA	NA	TRBV27	CASSQGRGNIQYF	TGTGCCAGCAGTCAGGGGAGAGGGAACATTCAGTACTTC
TRBJ1-6	NA	NA	TRBV2	CASSERRGFFDSPLHF	TGTGCCAGCAGTGAACGTCGGGGATTCTTCGACTCACCCCTCCACTTT
TRBJ1-6	NA	NA	TRBV6-5	CASLARGSYNSPLHF	TGTGCCAGCCTAGCCAGGGGATCCTATAATTCACCCCTCCACTTT
TRBJ2-1	NA	NA	TRBV5-1	CASSSGREQFF	TGCGCCAGCAGCTCAGGACGGGAGCAGTTCTTC